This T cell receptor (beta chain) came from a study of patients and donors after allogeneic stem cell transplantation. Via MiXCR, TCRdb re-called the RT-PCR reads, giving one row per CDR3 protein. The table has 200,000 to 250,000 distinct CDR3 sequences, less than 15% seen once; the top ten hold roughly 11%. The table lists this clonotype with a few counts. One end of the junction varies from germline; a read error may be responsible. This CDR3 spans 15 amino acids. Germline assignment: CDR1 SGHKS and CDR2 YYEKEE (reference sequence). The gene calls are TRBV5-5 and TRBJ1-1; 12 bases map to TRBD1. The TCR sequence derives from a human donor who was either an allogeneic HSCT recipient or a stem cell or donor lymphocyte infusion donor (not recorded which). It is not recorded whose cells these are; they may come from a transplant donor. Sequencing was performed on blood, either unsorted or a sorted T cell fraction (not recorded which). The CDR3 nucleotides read TGTGCCAGCAGCCCCCCGGGACAGGGGGCAAGAGAAGCTGTCTTT. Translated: CASSPPGQGAREAVF.